A selection of T cell receptor beta chains follows, all from one sample in a study of shared clonotypes between healthy human individuals. This table comes from immunoSEQ multiplex PCR, and its TCRdb copy is limited to in-frame clones, with some not included. The sample carries 2 million to 2.5 million clones, 85% to 95% recorded once. Sequencing was carried out using naive CD4+ T cells from PBMCs. These receptors all stem from a man between 18 and 29 years old in good health. Some clones in this sample may be carry-over from other donors' samples. The CDR3 runs from the conserved cysteine through the conserved F or W. D genes are given only for firm matches. For some rows the clone size is stated as once, few or many, or as a class when expanded; others skip it.

J: TRBJ2-4; V: TRBV28; D: -; length: 14; size: -; CDR3: CASSSGIARNIQYF; DNA: TGTGCCAGCAGTTCAGGGATAGCCAGAAACATTCAGTACTTC
J: TRBJ1-1; V: TRBV11-3; D: TRBD1; length: 17; size: -; CDR3: CASSWTQGAYMNTEAFF; DNA: TGTGCCAGCAGCTGGACACAGGGGGCATACATGAACACTGAAGCTTTCTTT
J: TRBJ2-3; V: TRBV9; D: -; length: 15; size: -; CDR3: CASSVRTANQDTQYF; DNA: TGTGCCAGCAGCGTCAGGACAGCTAATCAAGATACGCAGTATTTT
J: TRBJ2-7; V: TRBV2; D: -; length: 14; size: -; CDR3: CASHQNRESYEQYF; DNA: TGTGCCAGCCACCAAAACAGGGAATCCTACGAGCAGTACTTC
J: TRBJ2-7; V: TRBV6-1; D: TRBD2; length: 13; size: -; CDR3: CATSGLAGYEQYF; DNA: TGTGCCACCTCGGGACTAGCGGGTTACGAGCAGTACTTC
J: TRBJ2-5; V: TRBV18; D: TRBD2; length: 17; size: -; CDR3: CASSPRLGRNLQETQYF; DNA: TGTGCCAGCTCACCCCGTCTCGGGAGGAACCTACAAGAGACCCAGTACTTC
J: TRBJ2-3; V: TRBV28; D: TRBD2; length: 16; size: once; CDR3: CASSLWRLAGKDTQYF; DNA: TGTGCCAGCAGTTTATGGCGGTTAGCGGGAAAAGATACGCAGTATTTT
J: TRBJ2-4; V: TRBV2; D: TRBD2; length: 21; size: -; CDR3: CASSEANRADGRVLAKNIQYF; DNA: TGTGCCAGCAGTGAAGCGAACAGGGCAGACGGGAGGGTACTAGCCAAAAACATTCAGTACTTC
J: TRBJ2-5; V: TRBV7-9; D: TRBD2; length: 14; size: -; CDR3: CASSSTSGAETQYF; DNA: TGTGCCAGCAGCTCTACTAGCGGGGCAGAGACCCAGTACTTC
J: TRBJ2-3; V: TRBV2; D: -; length: 13; size: -; CDR3: CASRKADTDTQYF; DNA: TGTGCCAGCAGGAAAGCAGACACAGATACGCAGTATTTT
J: TRBJ2-7; V: TRBV6-5; D: -; length: 15; size: -; CDR3: CASSYSFGSPYEQYF; DNA: TGTGCCAGCAGTTACTCGTTCGGGTCCCCCTACGAGCAGTACTTC
J: TRBJ2-5; V: TRBV28; D: TRBD2; length: 12; size: -; CDR3: CASRLSGETQYF; DNA: TGTGCCAGCAGACTTAGCGGGGAGACCCAGTACTTC
J: TRBJ1-3; V: TRBV18; D: TRBD1; length: 15; size: once; CDR3: CASSPPTGGRNTIYF; DNA: TGTGCCAGCTCACCACCGACAGGGGGCCGAAACACCATATATTTT
J: TRBJ1-3; V: TRBV28; D: -; length: 17; size: -; CDR3: CASSLVGRGISGNTIYF; DNA: TGTGCCAGCAGCCTGGTAGGGAGGGGCATCTCTGGAAACACCATATATTTT
J: TRBJ2-1; V: TRBV7-2; D: TRBD2; length: 18; size: -; CDR3: CASSLLPLRAGGPDEQFF; DNA: TGTGCCAGCAGCCTACTCCCCCTGAGGGCGGGAGGTCCGGATGAGCAGTTCTTC
J: TRBJ2-2; V: TRBV16; D: -; length: 13; size: -; CDR3: CASSQSATGELFF; DNA: TGTGCCAGCAGCCAATCCGCAACCGGGGAGCTGTTTTTT
J: TRBJ2-2; V: TRBV30; D: TRBD2; length: 14; size: -; CDR3: CAWKGLAVGGELFF; DNA: TGTGCCTGGAAGGGACTAGCGGTCGGGGGGGAGCTGTTTTTT
J: TRBJ1-4; V: TRBV2; D: -; length: 13; size: -; CDR3: CASDLSGREKLFF; DNA: TGTGCCAGCGACCTCAGCGGGCGGGAAAAACTGTTTTTT
J: TRBJ1-3; V: TRBV30; D: -; length: 15; size: -; CDR3: CAWTAVPFSGNTIYF; DNA: TGTGCCTGGACCGCCGTCCCTTTCTCTGGAAACACCATATATTTT
J: TRBJ2-1; V: TRBV7-2; D: -; length: 10; size: few; CDR3: CASSFREQFF; DNA: TGTGCCAGCAGCTTTCGGGAGCAGTTCTTC
J: TRBJ2-7; V: TRBV30; D: TRBD2; length: 16; size: -; CDR3: CAWSGGGASGVYEQYF; DNA: TGTGCCTGGAGTGGGGGTGGTGCTAGCGGGGTCTACGAGCAGTACTTC
J: TRBJ1-1; V: TRBV4-3; D: TRBD1; length: 13; size: -; CDR3: CASSQSTGFRAFF; DNA: TGCGCCAGCAGCCAGTCGACAGGGTTCAGAGCTTTCTTT
J: TRBJ1-5; V: TRBV6-6; D: -; length: 15; size: -; CDR3: CASSYGAVNYQPQHF; DNA: TGTGCCAGCAGTTACGGCGCAGTTAACTATCAGCCCCAGCATTTT
J: TRBJ2-3; V: TRBV25-1; D: TRBD1; length: 14; size: -; CDR3: CASSGDRGTDTQYF; DNA: TGTGCCAGCAGTGGGGACAGGGGTACAGATACGCAGTATTTT
J: TRBJ2-7; V: TRBV27; D: TRBD2; length: 17; size: -; CDR3: CASSSRAERERPYEQYF; DNA: TGTGCCAGCAGTTCTAGAGCGGAGCGGGAGCGACCCTACGAGCAGTACTTC
J: TRBJ2-7; V: TRBV10-1; D: -; length: 15; size: once; CDR3: CASSELVAPPGEQYF; DNA: TGCGCCAGCAGTGAGTTGGTAGCGCCCCCCGGGGAGCAGTACTTC
J: TRBJ1-2; V: TRBV5-1; D: TRBD1; length: 16; size: -; CDR3: CASSLDQRQGGTGYTF; DNA: TGCGCCAGCAGCTTGGACCAGAGACAGGGGGGAACGGGCTACACCTTC
J: TRBJ2-7; V: TRBV5-1; D: TRBD2; length: 16; size: -; CDR3: CASSQNLAGGPPEQYF; DNA: TGCGCCAGCAGCCAAAACCTAGCGGGAGGGCCTCCCGAGCAGTACTTC
J: TRBJ1-2; V: TRBV28; D: TRBD1; length: 16; size: -; CDR3: CASIPNPGQDNYGYTF; DNA: TGTGCCAGCATCCCCAATCCGGGACAGGATAACTATGGCTACACCTTC
J: TRBJ2-5; V: TRBV9; D: TRBD2; length: 16; size: -; CDR3: CASSAPGLAGETTQYF; DNA: TGTGCCAGCAGCGCGCCGGGACTAGCGGGGGAGACGACCCAGTACTTC
J: TRBJ1-2; V: TRBV28; D: TRBD1; length: 14; size: -; CDR3: CASSAGQGAYGYTF; DNA: TGTGCCAGCAGCGCGGGACAGGGAGCCTATGGCTACACCTTC
J: TRBJ2-5; V: TRBV7-3; D: -; length: 15; size: -; CDR3: CASSRTGSLQETQYF; DNA: TGTGCCAGCAGCCGTACAGGGTCCCTGCAAGAGACCCAGTACTTC
J: TRBJ2-3; V: TRBV7-2; D: -; length: 14; size: -; CDR3: CASSLLIGRDTQYF; DNA: TGTGCCAGCAGCTTACTAATCGGTCGAGATACGCAGTATTTT
J: TRBJ2-1; V: TRBV27; D: TRBD2; length: 14; size: -; CDR3: CASRTSGGPNEQFF; DNA: TGTGCCAGCAGAACTAGCGGAGGGCCGAATGAGCAGTTCTTC
J: TRBJ2-3; V: TRBV7-8; D: -; length: 13; size: once; CDR3: CASSPDPTDTQYF; DNA: TGTGCCAGCAGCCCCGACCCGACAGATACGCAGTATTTT
J: TRBJ2-3; V: TRBV7-3; D: TRBD1; length: 16; size: -; CDR3: CASSSGTGGSTDTQYF; DNA: TGTGCCAGCAGCTCCGGGACAGGGGGCTCCACAGATACGCAGTATTTT
J: TRBJ1-5; V: TRBV30; D: -; length: 14; size: few; CDR3: CAWSVRSLNQPQHF; DNA: TGTGCCTGGAGTGTACGCAGCCTGAATCAGCCCCAGCATTTT
J: TRBJ2-2; V: TRBV18; D: TRBD2; length: 17; size: -; CDR3: CASSRLRAGGDTGELFF; DNA: TGTGCCAGCTCACGACTTCGCGCGGGGGGCGACACCGGGGAGCTGTTTTTT
J: TRBJ1-4; V: TRBV19; D: -; length: 11; size: -; CDR3: CASTGNEKLFF; DNA: TGTGCCAGTACGGGGAATGAAAAACTGTTTTTT
J: TRBJ2-1; V: TRBV6-6; D: -; length: 12; size: -; CDR3: CASSYRVSEQFF; DNA: TGTGCCAGCAGTTACCGAGTTTCCGAGCAGTTCTTC
J: TRBJ2-7; V: TRBV5-6; D: TRBD2; length: 15; size: -; CDR3: CASSLSWTSDYEQYF; DNA: TGTGCCAGCAGCTTGTCTTGGACTAGCGACTACGAGCAGTACTTC
J: TRBJ1-1; V: TRBV19; D: -; length: 13; size: few; CDR3: CASSTGLDTEAFF; DNA: TGTGCCAGTAGTACGGGGCTGGACACTGAAGCTTTCTTT
J: TRBJ2-7; V: TRBV7-2; D: -; length: 13; size: -; CDR3: CASSQDSNYEQYF; DNA: TGTGCCAGCAGCCAAGATAGCAATTACGAGCAGTACTTC
J: TRBJ2-5; V: TRBV12-5; D: TRBD1; length: 12; size: once; CDR3: CASGEQGGTQYF; DNA: TGTGCTAGTGGGGAACAGGGGGGGACCCAGTACTTC
J: TRBJ2-5; V: TRBV27; D: -; length: 13; size: -; CDR3: CASSSWGMETQYF; DNA: TGTGCCAGCAGTTCTTGGGGGATGGAGACCCAGTACTTC
J: TRBJ1-1; V: TRBV18; D: -; length: 15; size: -; CDR3: CASSPPGAVNTEAFF; DNA: TGTGCCAGCTCACCACCGGGGGCTGTGAACACTGAAGCTTTCTTT
J: TRBJ2-3; V: TRBV7-2; D: TRBD1; length: 15; size: -; CDR3: CASRRQGASADTQYF; DNA: TGTGCCAGTAGACGACAGGGGGCAAGTGCAGATACGCAGTATTTT
J: TRBJ1-3; V: TRBV5-4; D: -; length: 16; size: -; CDR3: CASSSGGPTRGNTIYF; DNA: TGTGCCAGCAGCTCCGGGGGGCCCACAAGGGGAAACACCATATATTTT
J: TRBJ2-7; V: TRBV5-4; D: -; length: 12; size: -; CDR3: CASSEGRAEQYF; DNA: TGTGCCAGCAGCGAGGGACGGGCCGAGCAGTACTTC